This TCR beta chain was captured in a study of spatial heterogeneity in lung cancer. The CDR3 spans 14 residues. V lost 1 base, J lost 3 bases, and 5 bases stayed unmatched. Germline V CDR1 and CDR2: DFQATT, SNEGSKA (reference sequence). Noted time point: sample taken at primary tumor resection. The donor population consisted of under 75 patients with untreated, early-stage non-small cell lung cancer. Unsorted tumor, nontumor lung tissue or cryopreserved PBMC supplied the whole RNA. This clonotype was seen ten or more times. What it binds is unknown. The study's findings and limits: The study found that expanded intratumoral alpha and beta TCR counts tracked tumor mutation counts. The numbers of ubiquitous and regional expanded TCRs correlated with ubiquitous and regional nonsynonymous mutations, respectively.

Unique molecular identifiers, one per molecule, were present on every TCR cDNA molecule. Each CDR3 protein is one row after TCRdb ran MiXCR on the 5' RACE reads. The table has about 11,000 distinct CDR3 sequences, about 5.5% seen once; the top ten hold about an eighth. The genes are TRBV20-1 and TRBJ1-1; 7 bases are shared with TRBD1. This clonotype was sampled from a male donor with early-stage non-small cell lung cancer. This specimen was lung tumor tissue, taken at surgery. CDR3 in DNA: TGCAGTGCTAGAGTAGGACAGGTGGACACTGAAGCTTTCTTT. Translated: CSARVGQVDTEAFF.